A single sample gave rise to the 29 T cell receptor beta chains below, sequenced in a study of radiotherapy plus CTLA-4 blockade in lung cancer. The assay was immunoSEQ multiplex PCR, and TCRdb's table has in-frame clones only and misses some. The sample carries about 28,000 clones, approximately 81% recorded once. Here the sequenced sample was peripheral blood, taken from a patient treated with radiotherapy plus ipilimumab. These TCRs come from a human donor with non-small cell lung cancer that progressed on radiotherapy plus ipilimumab.

A single count supports this clone. The CDR3 sequence: CASGLGVVSEAFF. The CDR3 region has the DNA TGTGCCAGCGGCCTGGGCGTGGTTTCTGAAGCTTTCTTT. V gene TRBV9 combines with J gene TRBJ1-1, with D hard to call. CDR1 and CDR2 from the germline V gene are SGDLS and YYNGEE. Trimming shortened V by 7 bases and J by 6 bases, and 16 bases separated the two germline ends. The CDR3 totals 13 residues.

J is TRBJ1-2 and V is TRBV7-8; tentatively, D is TRBD1 (5 bases). Deletions cut 5 bases from V and 8 bases from J, with 12 bases between. Germline CDR1 reads SGHVS; CDR2 reads FQNEAQ. There are 12 residues in the CDR3. CDR3 in amino acids: CASSPGARGYTF. In DNA, the CDR3 is TGTGCCAGCAGCCCCGGGGCGCGGGGCTACACCTTC.

Points on this clone: This specimen includes other DNA sequences encoding the same CDR3. The V gene is TRBV29-1, the J gene TRBJ2-7; a possible D gene is TRBD1 (7 bases). V was shortened by 1 base and J by 4 bases, with 20 bases between the two germline ends. This CDR3 comprises 16 residues. Germline-derived CDR1 and CDR2 are SQVTM and ANQGSEA. CDR3 amino acids: CSVEGGGPGGRYEQYF. The CDR3 DNA reads as TGCAGCGTTGAAGGGGGAGGTCCAGGGGGGCGGTACGAGCAGTACTTC.

The CDR3 loop reads CSVEEERGFNNEQFF. In DNA, the CDR3 is TGCAGCGTTGAAGAGGAACGCGGATTCAACAATGAGCAGTTCTTC. The chain carries TRBV29-1 and TRBJ2-1; no clear D. Germline assignment: CDR1 SQVTM and CDR2 ANQGSEA. Between the trimmed V and J ends, which lost 0 bases and 5 bases, there was a span of 14 bases. The CDR3 sequence is 15 residues long.

This CDR3 is CASSSWGGPTEAFF. The CDR3 DNA reads as TGTGCCAGCAGCTCGTGGGGGGGACCCACTGAAGCTTTCTTT. The V call is TRBV7-2, the J call TRBJ1-1; tentatively, D is TRBD1 (5 bases). CDR3 length: 14 residues. Germline loops: CDR1 SGHTA, CDR2 FQGNSA. Deletions cut 4 bases from V and 4 bases from J, with 13 bases between.

The rearrangement joins TRBV4-3 to TRBJ1-3; D may be TRBD1 (6 bases). CDR1 and CDR2 (germline): LGHNA, YSLEER. CDR3 length: 15 residues. Trimming stripped 1 base from V and 8 bases from J, with 15 bases between. The CDR3 DNA follows: TGCGCCAGCAGCCAAGGTCACAGGGAGGGGGACACCATATATTTT. The encoded protein is CASSQGHREGDTIYF.

This clone showed up just a few times. This chain links TRBV6-1 with TRBJ1-2; D ambiguous. CDR3 length equals 14 residues. Germline CDR1 is MNHNS and CDR2 is SASEGT. With 0 bases removed from V and 11 bases from J, the gap between germline ends came to 16 bases. The CDR3: CASSEASLSIGYTF. For the CDR3, the DNA is TGTGCCAGCAGTGAAGCTAGCCTTTCTATCGGGTACACCTTC.

The chain couples TRBV15 to TRBJ2-1; tentatively, D is TRBD1 (5 bases). The V gene's germline CDR1 is LNHNV and CDR2 YYDKDF (reference sequence). V shed 0 bases and J shed 1 base, with 7 bases lying between them. The CDR3 totals 15 residues. CDR3 residues: CATSRDQGSYNEQFF. The DNA for the CDR3 is TGTGCCACCAGCAGAGATCAGGGATCCTACAATGAGCAGTTCTTC.

The chain employs TRBV5-1 and TRBJ2-3; perhaps TRBD2 as D (6 bases). Germline loops: CDR1 SGHRS, CDR2 YFSETQ. With 4 bases removed from V and 0 bases from J, the gap between germline ends came to 12 bases. The CDR3 is 15 residues long. The CDR3 sequence: CASSPSGLSTDTQYF. The DNA of the CDR3 is TGCGCCAGCAGCCCCAGCGGGCTAAGCACAGATACGCAGTATTTT.

The chain is built from TRBV11-2 and TRBJ1-2; no clear D gene. The CDR3 totals 14 residues. Looked up from germline, CDR1 is SGHAT and CDR2 is FQNNGV. V was pared by 1 base and J by 6 bases, with 12 bases between. The CDR3 here is CASSLAGAGDGYTF. In DNA, the CDR3 is TGTGCCAGCAGCTTAGCCGGAGCCGGGGATGGCTACACCTTC. The full variable domain, its missing parts supplied by reference TRBV11-2 and TRBJ1-2, is EAGVAQSPRYKIIEKRQSVAFWCNPISGHATLYWYQQILGQGPKLLIQFQNNGVVDDSQLPKDRFSAERLKGVDSTLKIQPAKLEDSAVYLCASSLAGAGDGYTFGSGTRLTVV.

This chain uses TRBV5-4 with TRBJ2-3, with a weak D call TRBD2 (5 bases). The CDR3 runs 13 residues. Germline CDR1 SGHNT, CDR2 YYREEE (reference sequence). Between the trimmed V and J ends, which lost 1 base and 6 bases, there was a span of 9 bases. CDR3 protein: CASSLPGEDTQYF. The CDR3 DNA follows: TGTGCCAGCAGCTTGCCCGGGGAGGATACGCAGTATTTT.

The CDR3 DNA reads as TGTGCCAGCAGCGTAGCGGAGGCAGGCATCTCCTATGGCTACACCTTC. Protein: CASSVAEAGISYGYTF. V is TRBV9 and J is TRBJ1-2, with D hard to call. Germline assignment: CDR1 SGDLS and CDR2 YYNGEE. Trimming removed 0 bases from V and 4 bases from J, with 16 bases in between. This CDR3 spans 16 amino acids.

This clone was counted only a few times. The V call is TRBV5-1, the J call TRBJ2-7, with 13 bases aligning to TRBD2. J lost 6 bases, V lost 0 bases, and 6 bases had no gene match. The CDR3 extends over 16 amino acids. In germline, CDR1 is SGHRS, CDR2 YFSETQ. The CDR3 protein is CASSLAGLAGDLEQYF. CDR3 nucleotides: TGCGCCAGCAGCTTGGCCGGACTAGCGGGAGATCTCGAGCAGTACTTC.

The table lists this clone with a few counts. The V and J genes are TRBV5-6 and TRBJ2-1; TRBD2 matches 8 bases. Germline CDR1 and CDR2: SGHDT and YYEEEE. CDR3 length: 18 residues. Trimming removed 2 bases from V and 3 bases from J; junction bases left unmatched: 13. The CDR3 nucleotides read TGTGCCAGCAGCTTCTTTGGGAGGTCTAGCGGGTACTACAATGAGCAGTTCTTC. This codes for CASSFFGRSSGYYNEQFF.

The chain combines TRBV7-8 with TRBJ1-5; D is unresolved. This CDR3 spans 13 amino acids. Germline V CDR1 and CDR2: SGHVS, FQNEAQ. Trimming cost V 7 bases and J 2 bases, with 9 bases left between them. CDR3 coding DNA: TGTGCCAGCACCCCAGATCGCAATCAGCCCCAGCATTTT. It yields the protein CASTPDRNQPQHF.

This clone came up a few times. V usage is TRBV7-9 and J usage is TRBJ1-5, with D hard to call. Germline loops: CDR1 SEHNR, CDR2 FQNEAQ (reference sequence). Trimming removed 10 bases at V and 4 bases at J, with 11 bases between. The CDR3 has 12 residues. The CDR3 region has the DNA TGTGCCACTGGGCCGGGAAATCAGCCCCAGCATTTT. This sequence encodes CATGPGNQPQHF.

The chain couples TRBV7-2 to TRBJ2-5, with TRBD2 identical over 7 bases. Germline CDR1 and CDR2: SGHTA and FQGNSA. This CDR3 comprises 13 residues. Germline trimming cut 5 bases from V and 7 bases from J; bases unmatched to any gene: 7. The CDR3: CASSGRLAGTQYF. The CDR3 DNA sequence: TGTGCCAGCAGCGGCCGACTAGCAGGGACCCAGTACTTC.

The genes are TRBV9 and TRBJ1-4, with a tentative D call TRBD1 (6 bases). CDR3 length: 14 amino acids. The germline V gene has CDR1 SGDLS and CDR2 YYNGEE. The V end lost 3 bases, the J end lost 3 bases, and 9 bases lay between the germline ends. The CDR3 nucleotides are TGTGCCAGCAGCGCGGGACATTCTAATGAAAAACTGTTTTTT. It yields the protein CASSAGHSNEKLFF.

The chain employs TRBV6-5 and TRBJ1-3, with D maybe TRBD1 (5 bases). V was pared by 5 bases and J by 0 bases, with 11 bases between. This CDR3 spans 15 amino acids. Germline CDR1 MNHEY, CDR2 SVGAGI. The CDR3 DNA reads as TGTGCCAGCAGTGCCCAGGGATCCTCTGGAAACACCATATATTTT. Translated, it gives CASSAQGSSGNTIYF.

The chain links TRBV28 to TRBJ2-5; 9 bases line up with TRBD2. Per germline, CDR1 MDHEN and CDR2 SYDVKM. This CDR3 region has 14 residues. V lost 8 bases to trimming and J lost 5 bases; unmatched junction nucleotides: 9. CDR3 in DNA: TGTGCCAGCCTCCCAAGCGGGGGGCGGGAGACCCAGTACTTC. This codes for CASLPSGGRETQYF. The complete variable domain, with remaining parts taken from reference TRBV28 and TRBJ2-5, reads DVKVTQSSRYLVKRTGEKVFLECVQDMDHENMFWYRQDPGLGLRLIYFSYDVKMKEKGDIPEGYSVSREKKERFSLILESASTNQTSMYLCASLPSGGRETQYFGPGTRLLVL.

The genes are TRBV19 and TRBJ1-4; TRBD1 is a possible D gene (6 bases). Germline V gene data show CDR1 as LNHDA and CDR2 as SQIVND (reference sequence). V lost 3 bases, J lost 8 bases, and 13 bases lay in between. The CDR3 is 14 amino acids. CDR3 sequence: CASSIRQGMEKLFF. DNA of the CDR3: TGTGCCAGTAGTATTCGGCAGGGGATGGAAAAACTGTTTTTT.

This chain connects TRBV15 to TRBJ2-7; 8 positions match TRBD2. CDR3 length equals 16 residues. V lost 0 bases to trimming and J lost 3 bases; unmatched junction nucleotides: 7. The germline gives CDR1 LNHNV, CDR2 YYDKDF (reference sequence). CDR3 coding DNA: TGTGCCACCAGCAGAGATTCCAGCGGGGGCGTCTACGAGCAGTACTTC. This codes for CATSRDSSGGVYEQYF. Complete variable domain (other parts from reference TRBV15 and TRBJ2-7): DAMVIQNPRYQVTQFGKPVTLSCSQTLNHNVMYWYQQKSSQAPKLLFHYYDKDFNNEADTPDNFQSRRPNTSFCFLDIRSPGLGDTAMYLCATSRDSSGGVYEQYFGPGTRLTVT.

Regarding this clone: A read error may produce the germline difference seen at one junction end. This chain uses TRBV20-1 with TRBJ1-2, with D unclear. Germline CDR1 DFQATT, CDR2 SNEGSKA (reference sequence). The CDR3 is 9 residues long. For the CDR3, the DNA is TGCAGTGGTTATCCCTCGACATCCTTC. Protein product: CSGYPSTSF.

The V and J genes are TRBV2 and TRBJ2-3; 10 bases match TRBD2. Trimming at V came to 4 bases and at J to 0 bases, leaving 10 bases not matched to a gene. Germline V lookup: CDR1 SNHLY, CDR2 FYNNEI. This CDR3 spans 18 amino acids. The CDR3 reads CASSAPSGGASSTDTQYF. For the CDR3, the DNA is TGTGCCAGCAGTGCCCCTAGCGGGGGTGCCTCGAGCACAGATACGCAGTATTTT. Filled out from reference TRBV2 and TRBJ2-3, the complete variable domain reads EPEVTQTPSHQVTQMGQEVILRCVPISNHLYFYWYRQILGQKVEFLVSFYNNEISEKSEIFDDQFSVERPDGSNFTLKIRSTKLEDSAMYFCASSAPSGGASSTDTQYFGPGTRLTVL.

The J gene is TRBJ2-7, the V gene TRBV6-1, with 7 bases aligning to TRBD1. With 5 bases clipped from V and 2 bases from J, the junction kept 6 bases outside the gene matches. Germline assignment: CDR1 MNHNS and CDR2 SASEGT. There are 14 residues in the CDR3. The CDR3, as DNA: TGTGCCAGCAGTACCTGGACAGGTGCCTACGAGCAGTACTTC. It yields the protein CASSTWTGAYEQYF.

This clone was recorded only once. This chain connects TRBV5-1 to TRBJ2-3, with a possible D match to TRBD1 (5 bases). The CDR3 is 15 residues long. From germline, CDR1 is SGHRS and CDR2 YFSETQ. Between the trimmed V and J ends, which lost 4 bases and 1 base, there was a span of 13 bases. CDR3 sequence reads: CASSLSTGRTDTQYF. CDR3 nucleotides: TGCGCCAGCAGCCTATCTACAGGACGCACAGATACGCAGTATTTT.

V usage is TRBV18 and J usage is TRBJ2-4; no definite D call. The CDR3 has 17 amino acids. Germline V gene lookup returns CDR1 KGHSH and CDR2 LQKENI. The germline V and J ends were trimmed by 6 bases and 5 bases, with 23 bases remaining between them. CDR3 sequence: CASSVLLGTPKENIQYF. The CDR3 DNA is TGTGCCAGCTCTGTCCTACTGGGTACCCCAAAAGAAAACATTCAGTACTTC.

The chain recombines TRBV28 with TRBJ1-4, with 7 bases lining up with TRBD1. The CDR3 loop spans 16 amino acids. CDR1 and CDR2 from the germline V gene are MDHEN and SYDVKM. V trimming: 4 bases; J trimming: 4 bases; junction bases outside the gene matches: 9. The CDR3 nucleotides read TGTGCCAGCAGTTCCCAACAGGGGTCGGGTAATGAAAAACTGTTTTTT. This translates into CASSSQQGSGNEKLFF.

The genes are TRBV9 and TRBJ2-7, with TRBD1 identical over 10 bases. The J segment lost 7 bases and the V segment lost 4 bases, leaving 5 bases of the junction unmatched. The CDR3 has 13 residues. Germline V CDR1 and CDR2: SGDLS, YYNGEE. CDR3 coding DNA: TGTGCCAGCAGCCCCCGGGACAGGGGTGAGCAGTACTTC. Its translation: CASSPRDRGEQYF. Full variable domain (remainder filled in from reference TRBV9 and TRBJ2-7): DSGVTQTPKHLITATGQRVTLRCSPRSGDLSVYWYQQSLDQGLQFLIQYYNGEERAKGNILERFSAQQFPDLHSELNLSSLELGDSALYFCASSPRDRGEQYFGPGTRLTVT.